This T cell receptor (beta chain) is from a study of identical twins. MiXCR, run by TCRdb on the 5' RACE reads, gives a single entry per CDR3 protein. The sample includes about 550,000 distinct CDR3 sequences, approximately 20% of them seen just once. CDR3 length equals 17 residues. CDR1 is SGHRS, CDR2 YFSETQ, per germline. Deletions cut 4 bases from V and 5 bases from J, with 24 bases between. On this clonotype itself: Its antigen is unidentified.

Study-wide points: Out-of-frame alpha sequences common to twins were enriched for low generation probability.

The same sample was also used in a study of yellow fever vaccine responses in identical twins. That study adds: Reports say the vaccine T cell response in twins looked partly convergent and partly personalized.

This TCR was sampled from a woman aged 18-30 years in good health. V and J are TRBV5-1 and TRBJ2-5; possibly TRBD1 for D (6 bases). The sample consisted of CD4+ T cells sorted from blood. The CDR3 spells CASSPGIAQGGLETQYF. The CDR3 bases are TGCGCCAGCAGCCCGGGTATAGCACAGGGTGGGTTGGAGACCCAGTACTTC.